This TCR beta chain is from a study of naive and memory T cell subsets. Overall study results and limits: Naive repertoires, especially CD8, held a few larger clonotypes, possibly memory cells re-expressing CD45RA.

Both TRBC1 and TRBC2 were covered by a beta constant-region primer of two equimolar oligonucleotides. Ligated cDNA was amplified by four rounds of PCR with nested alpha and beta constant-region primers and SP2. MiXCR, run by TCRdb on the UMI-ligation and nested PCR reads, gives a single entry per CDR3 protein. The sample holds about 99,000 distinct CDR3 sequences; about 14% are singletons and the top ten take approximately 2.6%. CDR1 is SGHRS and CDR2 is YFSETQ in the germline V gene. J gave up 4 bases and V 2 bases, and 5 bases lay outside the gene matches. This CDR3 has 15 amino acids. This clonotype was seen a handful of times. As yet, its antigen is unknown. CD4+ T cell IFNgamma after overnight CMV lysate exposure gave donor CMV status.

Source material: naive CD8+ T cells from blood. The TCR comes from a human donor in good health. The V call is TRBV5-1, the J call TRBJ2-5, with 10 bases aligning to TRBD2. CDR3 region: CASSFERGGRETQYF. The DNA for the CDR3 is TGCGCCAGCAGCTTCGAGCGGGGGGGTCGAGAGACCCAGTACTTC.